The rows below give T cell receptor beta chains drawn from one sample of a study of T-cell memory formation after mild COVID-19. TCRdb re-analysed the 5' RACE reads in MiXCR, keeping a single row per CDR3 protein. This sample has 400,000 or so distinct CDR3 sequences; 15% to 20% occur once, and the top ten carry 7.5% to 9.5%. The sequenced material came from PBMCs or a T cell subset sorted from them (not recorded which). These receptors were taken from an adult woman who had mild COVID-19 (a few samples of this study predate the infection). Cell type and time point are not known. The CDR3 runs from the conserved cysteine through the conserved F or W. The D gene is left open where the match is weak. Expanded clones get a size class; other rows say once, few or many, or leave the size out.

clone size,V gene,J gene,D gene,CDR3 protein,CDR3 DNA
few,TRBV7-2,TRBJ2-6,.,CASSLWGFSSGANVLTF,TGTGCCAGCAGCTTATGGGGGTTCAGCTCTGGGGCCAACGTCCTGACTTTC
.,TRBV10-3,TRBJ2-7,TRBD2,CAISIIAGGSEQYF,TGTGCCATCAGTATAATAGCGGGAGGCTCCGAGCAGTACTTC
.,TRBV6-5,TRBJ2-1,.,CASRHGASSYNEQFF,TGTGCCAGCAGACACGGGGCGAGCTCCTACAATGAGCAGTTCTTC
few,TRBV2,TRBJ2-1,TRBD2,CPGGSPNEQFF,TGTCCGGGCGGGAGTCCCAATGAGCAGTTCTTC
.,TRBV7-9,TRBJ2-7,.,CASSPEGGYSYEQYF,TGTGCCAGCAGCCCTGAGGGCGGTTATTCCTACGAGCAGTACTTC
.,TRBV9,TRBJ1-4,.,CASSVAGANEKLFF,TGTGCCAGCAGCGTAGCAGGGGCCAATGAAAAACTGTTTTTT
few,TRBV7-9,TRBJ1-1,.,CASSVPLRITEAFF,TGTGCCAGCAGTGTCCCCCTTAGGATAACTGAAGCTTTCTTT
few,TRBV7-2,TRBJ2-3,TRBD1,CASSADRGWDTQYF,TGTGCCAGCAGCGCGGACAGGGGTTGGGATACGCAGTATTTT
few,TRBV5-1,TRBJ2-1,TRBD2,CASSSTGTSGVNEQFF,TGCGCCAGCAGCTCGACCGGGACTAGCGGGGTCAATGAGCAGTTCTTC
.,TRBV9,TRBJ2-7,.,CASSFDLGTSYEQYF,TGTGCCAGCAGCTTCGATCTTGGGACCTCCTACGAGCAGTACTTC
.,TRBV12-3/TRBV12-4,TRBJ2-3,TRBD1,CASRTGPSTDTQYF,TGTGCCAGCAGGACAGGGCCTAGCACAGATACGCAGTATTTT
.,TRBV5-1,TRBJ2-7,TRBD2,CASARSSGAYEQYF,TGCGCCAGCGCTAGATCTAGCGGGGCCTACGAGCAGTACTTC
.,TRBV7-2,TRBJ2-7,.,CASSLGLPHYEQYF,TGTGCCAGCAGCTTAGGGCTCCCTCACTACGAGCAGTACTTC
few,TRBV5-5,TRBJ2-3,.,CASTKRGTDTQYF,TGTGCCAGCACGAAGCGGGGCACAGATACGCAGTATTTT
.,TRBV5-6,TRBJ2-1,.,CASSLVLYNEQFF,TGTGCCAGCAGCTTGGTTCTCTACAATGAGCAGTTCTTC
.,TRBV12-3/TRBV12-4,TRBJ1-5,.,CASSLGTQPQHF,TGTGCCAGCAGCCTCGGGACCCAGCCCCAGCATTTT
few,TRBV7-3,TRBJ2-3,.,CASAAGSSTDTQYF,TGTGCCAGCGCGGCAGGTTCTAGCACAGATACGCAGTATTTT
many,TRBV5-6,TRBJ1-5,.,CASSLGGGRQPQHF,TGTGCCAGCAGCTTGGGTGGGGGGAGGCAGCCCCAGCATTTT
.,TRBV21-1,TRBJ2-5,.,CASSKGQETQYF,TGTGCCAGCAGCAAAGGACAAGAGACCCAGTACTTC
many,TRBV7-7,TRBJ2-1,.,CASSLSTSLEQFF,TGTGCCAGCAGCTTAAGTACTAGTCTAGAGCAGTTCTTC
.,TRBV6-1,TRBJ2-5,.,CASSEPGGGETQYF,TGTGCCAGCAGTGAACCCGGGGGCGGGGAGACCCAGTACTTC
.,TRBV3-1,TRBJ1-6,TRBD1,CASSHGTGQASSPLHF,TGTGCCAGCAGCCACGGTACGGGACAGGCAAGTTCACCCCTCCACTTT
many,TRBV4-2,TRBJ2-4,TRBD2,CASSQENSGRAGHIQYF,TGTGCCAGCAGCCAAGAGAATAGCGGGAGGGCCGGACACATTCAGTACTTC
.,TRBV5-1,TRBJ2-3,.,CASSLGPRVADTQYF,TGCGCCAGCTCCTTAGGACCCCGGGTTGCAGATACGCAGTATTTT
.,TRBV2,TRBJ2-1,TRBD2,CASSGPGGLHNEQFF,TGTGCCAGCAGTGGGCCGGGGGGGCTTCACAATGAGCAGTTCTTC
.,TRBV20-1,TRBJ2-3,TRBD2,CSARKSGVTDTQYF,TGCAGTGCTAGGAAGAGCGGGGTCACAGATACGCAGTATTTT
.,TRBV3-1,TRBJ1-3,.,CASSRKDTIYF,TGTGCCAGCAGCCGGAAGGACACCATATATTTT
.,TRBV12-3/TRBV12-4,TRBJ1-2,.,CATSYYGVGGYTF,TGTGCTACATCATATTACGGAGTTGGTGGCTACACCTTC
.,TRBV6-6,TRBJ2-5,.,CASKASENQYF,TGTGCCAGCAAGGCCTCGGAGAACCAGTACTTC
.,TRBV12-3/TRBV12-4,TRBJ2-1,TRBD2,CASGRGTYNEQFF,TGTGCCAGCGGGAGGGGCACTTACAATGAGCAGTTCTTC
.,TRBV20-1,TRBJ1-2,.,CSAPDSSNYGYTF,TGCAGTGCTCCCGACAGTTCTAACTATGGCTACACCTTC
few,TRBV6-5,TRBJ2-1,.,CASSYSFHYNEQFF,TGTGCCAGCAGTTACTCGTTTCATTACAATGAGCAGTTCTTC
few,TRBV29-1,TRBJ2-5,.,CSVDAGTEETQYF,TGCAGCGTTGATGCCGGGACTGAAGAGACCCAGTACTTC
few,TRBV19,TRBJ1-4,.,CASSSRQPDEKLFF,TGTGCCAGTAGTTCCCGACAGCCTGATGAAAAACTGTTTTTT
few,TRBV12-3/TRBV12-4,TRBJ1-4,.,CASSLNGEKLFF,TGTGCCAGCAGTTTAAATGGGGAAAAACTGTTTTTT
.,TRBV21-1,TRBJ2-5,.,CASSNSGIIDETQYF,TGTGCCAGCAGCAATAGCGGGATAATAGATGAGACCCAGTACTTC
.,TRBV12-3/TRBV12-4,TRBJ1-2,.,CASSLGGGEPTF,TGTGCCAGCAGTCTTGGGGGGGGCGAACCCACCTTC
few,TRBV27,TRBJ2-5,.,CASRRTVAVSETQYF,TGTGCCAGCAGAAGGACAGTTGCGGTGTCAGAGACCCAGTACTTC
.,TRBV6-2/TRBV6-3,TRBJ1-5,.,CASTGGGNQPQHF,TGTGCCAGCACCGGGGGAGGCAATCAGCCCCAGCATTTT
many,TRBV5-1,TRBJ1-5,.,CASSLGDNSNQPQHF,TGCGCCAGCAGCTTGGGTGACAATAGCAATCAGCCCCAGCATTTT
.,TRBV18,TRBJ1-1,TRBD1,CASSIYADRGSTEAFF,TGTGCCAGCTCAATCTACGCGGACAGGGGGAGCACTGAAGCTTTCTTT
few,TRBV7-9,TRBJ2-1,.,CASRIIDGHPPPFF,TGTGCCAGCAGGATCATAGACGGTCACCCACCCCCCTTCTTC
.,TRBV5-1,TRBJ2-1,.,CASSLAPAEGYNEQFF,TGCGCCAGCAGCTTGGCCCCCGCAGAGGGTTACAATGAGCAGTTCTTC
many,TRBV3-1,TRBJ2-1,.,CASSQNSLADEQFF,TGTGCCAGCAGCCAGAATTCCCTCGCGGATGAGCAGTTCTTC
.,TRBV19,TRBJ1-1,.,CASREWYEAFF,TGTGCCAGTAGGGAGTGGTATGAAGCTTTCTTT
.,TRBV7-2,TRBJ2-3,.,CASSLAPTAIRADTQYF,TGTGCCAGCAGCTTAGCGCCAACAGCGATCCGGGCAGATACGCAGTATTTT
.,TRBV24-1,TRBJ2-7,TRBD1,CATSDPGTGYEQYF,TGTGCCACCAGTGATCCCGGGACAGGCTACGAGCAGTACTTT
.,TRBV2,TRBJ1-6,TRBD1,CASSYDRGTNSPLHF,TGTGCCAGCAGTTATGACAGGGGGACGAATTCACCCCTCCACTTT
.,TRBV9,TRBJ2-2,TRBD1,CASSVQGARELFF,TGTGCCAGCAGCGTACAGGGGGCCAGGGAGCTGTTTTTT
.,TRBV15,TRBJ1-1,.,CATSSRREMNTEAFF,TGTGCCACCAGCAGTCGACGGGAGATGAACACTGAAGCTTTCTTT
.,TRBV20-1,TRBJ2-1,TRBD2,CSASTSGGAGEQFF,TGCAGTGCTTCGACTAGCGGGGGGGCCGGTGAGCAGTTCTTC
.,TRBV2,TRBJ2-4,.,CASSPIGKNIQYF,TGTGCCAGCAGCCCCATCGGGAAAAACATTCAGTACTTC
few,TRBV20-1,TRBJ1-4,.,CSAREIGAHNEKLFF,TGCAGTGCTAGAGAAATAGGGGCACATAATGAAAAACTGTTTTTT
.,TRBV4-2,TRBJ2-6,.,CASSHWDGSGANVLTF,TGTGCCAGCAGCCACTGGGACGGCTCTGGGGCCAACGTCCTGACTTTC
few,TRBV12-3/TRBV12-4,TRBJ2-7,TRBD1,CASSFDARTGDYEQYF,TGTGCCAGCAGTTTCGACGCCAGGACAGGGGACTACGAGCAGTACTTC
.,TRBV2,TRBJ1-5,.,CASREPQGRQDQPQHF,TGTGCCAGCAGGGAACCACAGGGTAGACAGGATCAGCCCCAGCATTTT
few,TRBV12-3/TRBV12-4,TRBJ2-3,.,CASSYRDTDTQYF,TGTGCCAGCAGCTACAGGGACACAGATACGCAGTATTTT
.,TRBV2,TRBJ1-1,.,CASSDNPGNTEAFF,TGTGCCAGCAGTGACAACCCCGGGAACACTGAAGCTTTCTTT
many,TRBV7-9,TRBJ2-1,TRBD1,CASNLDTGGAYNEQFF,TGTGCCAGCAACCTTGACACAGGGGGCGCCTACAATGAGCAGTTCTTC